These 30 T cell receptor beta chains were all obtained from the same sample, sequenced in a study of blood T cell repertoires in COVID-19. The protocol was immunoSEQ multiplex PCR, while the TCRdb copy is restricted to in-frame clones and leaves out a portion. The table lists approximately 96,000 clones, more than 90% of them singletons. The specimen sequenced was peripheral blood. These TCRs come from a man in his fifties or sixties with acute or convalescent COVID-19.

This chain links TRBV3-1 (or the pseudogene TRBV3-2) with TRBJ1-4, with D perhaps matching TRBD1 (6 bases). CDR3 length equals 16 residues. V dropped 1 base and J dropped 4 bases, with 13 bases sitting between them. The germline V gene encodes CDR1 LGHDT and CDR2 YNNKEL (reference sequence). CDR3 residues: CASSQGQGTLNEKLFF. The CDR3 coding sequence is TGTGCCAGCAGCCAAGGGCAGGGGACCCTTAATGAAAAACTGTTTTTT.

This chain connects TRBV29-1 to TRBJ1-2; TRBD1 is a possible D gene (5 bases). The CDR3 has 15 residues. Trimming removed 3 bases at V and 0 bases at J, with 14 bases between. Germline assignment: CDR1 SQVTM and CDR2 ANQGSEA. CDR3 region: CSVEDPRGTNYGYTF. CDR3 DNA: TGCAGCGTTGAGGATCCGCGGGGGACTAACTATGGCTACACCTTC.

This clone has just one count. The chain employs TRBV5-8 and TRBJ2-7, with D possibly TRBD1 on 5 matching bases. This CDR3 has 17 residues. Trimming shortened V by 1 base and J by 1 base, and 18 bases separated the two germline ends. The germline gives CDR1 SGHTS, CDR2 YDEGEE. In nucleotides, the CDR3 is TGTGCCAGCAGCTTGTTTCAGGGTGATACGTCTTCCTACGAGCAGTACTTC. This translates into CASSLFQGDTSSYEQYF.

V usage is TRBV9 and J usage is TRBJ1-2; D ambiguous. The V gene lost 4 bases and the J gene lost 4 bases, with 14 bases spanning the gap. Germline-derived CDR1 and CDR2 are SGDLS and YYNGEE. This CDR3 has 14 amino acids. DNA for the CDR3: TGTGCCAGCAGCCAGTGGGAGGACGTCTATGGCTACACCTTC. Its translation: CASSQWEDVYGYTF.

The chain has TRBV5-6 and TRBJ1-2; D is undetermined. V lost 0 bases and J lost 2, with 5 bases in between. The CDR3 runs to 13 residues. Germline CDR1 SGHDT, CDR2 YYEEEE. The CDR3 sequence: CASSLGQNYGYTF. In DNA, the CDR3 is TGTGCCAGCAGCTTGGGGCAGAACTATGGCTACACCTTC.

This clone was seen once. The genes are TRBV4-2 and TRBJ2-7; 15 nucleotides match TRBD2. The CDR3 spans 16 residues. Germline V lookup: CDR1 LGHNA, CDR2 YNFKEQ. Trimming cost V 4 bases and J 3 bases; bases outside gene matches: 4. The CDR3 protein is CASSPGTSGRLYEQYF. The DNA for the CDR3 is TGTGCCAGCAGCCCCGGGACTAGCGGGAGGCTCTACGAGCAGTACTTC.

The chain combines TRBV7-2 with TRBJ2-3, with a tentative D call TRBD2 (5 bases). The CDR3 runs 14 residues. Germline V gene data show CDR1 as SGHTA and CDR2 as FQGNSA. Trimming took off 5 bases at V and 6 bases at J, with 15 bases between the two ends. The CDR3 here is CASSLPRTGDTQYF. CDR3 bases: TGTGCCAGCAGCCTACCGAGGACTGGTGATACGCAGTATTTT.

The chain employs TRBV4-2 and TRBJ2-1; the match to TRBD2 covers 7 bases. CDR3 length: 16 amino acids. J lost 10 bases, V lost 1 base, and 13 bases had no gene match. Per germline, CDR1 LGHNA and CDR2 YNFKEQ. The CDR3 nucleotides read TGTGCCAGCAGCCAAGCGCCCCGCGGAGCGGGATGGGAGCAGTTCTTC. It encodes CASSQAPRGAGWEQFF.

The chain joins TRBV6-2 or TRBV6-3 to TRBJ1-5; D possibly corresponds to TRBD1 (5 bases). Trimming left V 4 bases short and J 1 base short, with 8 bases between. CDR3 length equals 14 residues. In germline, CDR1 is MNHEY, CDR2 SVGEGT. Here the CDR3 reads CASSSQASNQPQHF. The CDR3 DNA sequence: TGTGCCAGCAGTTCACAGGCGAGCAATCAGCCCCAGCATTTT.

The genes are TRBV5-1 and TRBJ2-5, with D hard to call. The germline V gene has CDR1 SGHRS and CDR2 YFSETQ. The CDR3 contains 14 residues. Trimming left V 2 bases short and J 2 bases short, with 10 bases between. CDR3 loop: CASSLNSLQETQYF. In DNA form, the CDR3 reads TGCGCCAGCAGCTTAAACAGCCTACAAGAGACCCAGTACTTC. The variable domain in full, completed from reference TRBV5-1 and TRBJ2-5, reads KAGVTQTPRYLIKTRGQQVTLSCSPISGHRSVSWYQQTPGQGLQFLFEYFSETQRNKGNFPGRFSGRQFSNSRSEMNVSTLELGDSALYLCASSLNSLQETQYFGPGTRLLVL.

This chain joins TRBV14 and TRBJ2-2; no definite D call. The V gene's germline CDR1 is SGHDN and CDR2 FVKESK. There are 13 residues in the CDR3. V dropped 1 base and J dropped 6 bases, with 6 bases sitting between them. CDR3 sequence (DNA): TGTGCCAGCAGCCAAGCTGGGCCCGGGGAGCTGTTTTTT. It codes for CASSQAGPGELFF.

The chain combines TRBV7-2 with TRBJ1-1; maybe TRBD1 (5 bases). Trimming pared 1 base from V and 5 bases from J, leaving 17 bases between. Germline lookup yields CDR1 SGHTA and CDR2 FQGNSA. The CDR3 length is 16 residues. The CDR3 coding sequence is TGTGCCAGCAGCTTAGGGGGGAACGCTGGGAGGACTGAAGCTTTCTTT. Amino acid sequence: CASSLGGNAGRTEAFF.

The chain couples TRBV21-1 to TRBJ2-7; the D call TRBD1 from the table was never checked on the DNA. TRBV21-1 corresponds to a pseudogene. CDR3 length: 16 residues. The DNA of the CDR3 is TGTGCCAGCAGCAAATTACCCCCTTCTCAAGGGGCCGAGCAGTACTTC. It specifies CASSKLPPSQGAEQYF.

The chain is built from TRBV25-1 and TRBJ1-2; the D is unclear. The CDR3 is made up of 14 amino acids. Trimming left V 2 bases short and J 3 bases short, with 10 bases between. The V gene's germline CDR1 is MGHDK and CDR2 SYGVNS. CDR3 residues: CASSETGNYYGYTF. The CDR3 bases are TGTGCCAGCAGTGAAACGGGAAATTACTATGGCTACACCTTC.

This clone was found a few times. The chain joins TRBV2 to TRBJ1-1; no reliable D call. The CDR3 covers 15 residues. Germline V gene sequence: CDR1 SNHLY, CDR2 FYNNEI. V lost 5 bases and J 6 bases, leaving 19 bases between the germline ends. CDR3 sequence reads: CASSPWNLRVAEAFF. CDR3 DNA: TGTGCCAGCAGTCCTTGGAATTTGAGGGTCGCTGAAGCTTTCTTT. The entire variable domain, with the rest obtained from reference TRBV2 and TRBJ1-1, is as follows: EPEVTQTPSHQVTQMGQEVILRCVPISNHLYFYWYRQILGQKVEFLVSFYNNEISEKSEIFDDQFSVERPDGSNFTLKIRSTKLEDSAMYFCASSPWNLRVAEAFFGQGTRLTVV.

V is TRBV7-9 and J is TRBJ1-3, with D uncertain. Germline V gene sequence: CDR1 SEHNR, CDR2 FQNEAQ (reference sequence). The CDR3 runs 17 residues. The V end lost 4 bases, the J end lost 0 bases, and 16 bases lay between the germline ends. As DNA, the CDR3 is TGTGCCAGCAGCTCCTTTGAGACTATTCACTCTGGAAACACCATATATTTT. Translated, it gives CASSSFETIHSGNTIYF.

The rearrangement joins TRBV10-2 to TRBJ1-5; D unresolved. The CDR3 is 16 amino acids. Germline CDR1 WSHSY, CDR2 SAAADI. Between the trimmed V and J ends, which lost 0 bases and 3 bases, there was a span of 12 bases. The CDR3 sequence is CASSESGGNPNQPQHF. CDR3 in DNA: TGCGCCAGCAGTGAGTCCGGAGGTAATCCCAATCAGCCCCAGCATTTT.

V is TRBV19 and J is TRBJ1-1, with 7 nucleotides matching TRBD1. There are 15 residues in the CDR3. Germline V lookup: CDR1 LNHDA, CDR2 SQIVND (reference sequence). V shed 7 bases and J 4 bases; nucleotides not matched to a gene: 12. CDR3 coding DNA: TGTGCCAGTACCCCACAGGACAGGTTGGTCACTGAAGCTTTCTTT. Protein sequence: CASTPQDRLVTEAFF. The complete variable domain, with remaining parts taken from reference TRBV19 and TRBJ1-1, reads DGGITQSPKYLFRKEGQNVTLSCEQNLNHDAMYWYRQDPGQGLRLIYYSQIVNDFQKGDIAEGYSVSREKKESFPLTVTSAQKNPTAFYLCASTPQDRLVTEAFFGQGTRLTVV.

V usage is TRBV10-3 and J usage is TRBJ2-3; weak D call: TRBD1 (5 bases). CDR3 length: 14 residues. The germline gives CDR1 ENHRY, CDR2 SYGVKD. Trimming removed 2 bases from V and 0 bases from J, with 6 bases in between. Here the CDR3 reads CAISEPGSTDTQYF. The CDR3 DNA reads TGTGCCATCAGTGAGCCAGGGAGCACAGATACGCAGTATTTT.

This clone showed up just once. V usage is TRBV20-1 and J usage is TRBJ2-1, with D unclear. Trimming left V 5 bases short and J 7 bases short, with 6 bases between. CDR3 length equals 10 residues. Germline V gene lookup returns CDR1 DFQATT and CDR2 SNEGSKA (reference sequence). CDR3 sequence (DNA): TGCAGTGCTTCCTTAAATGAGCAGTTCTTC. Translating gives CSASLNEQFF.

V usage is TRBV29-1 and J usage is TRBJ2-7; weak D call: TRBD1 (6 bases). From germline, CDR1 is SQVTM and CDR2 ANQGSEA. V gave up 2 bases and J gave up 2 bases, with 10 bases separating them. The CDR3 spans 13 residues. The CDR3 DNA is TGCAGCGTTGAACAGGGGTCAACCTACGAGCAGTACTTC. Translating it yields CSVEQGSTYEQYF.

The chain employs TRBV10-3 and TRBJ1-2; 8 bases fit TRBD1. Germline V CDR1 and CDR2: ENHRY, SYGVKD. V shed 5 bases and J 3 bases; nucleotides not matched to a gene: 8. The CDR3 extends over 15 amino acids. CDR3 loop: CAISRTGTLDYGYTF. The DNA for the CDR3 is TGTGCCATCAGTAGGACAGGGACCCTGGACTATGGCTACACCTTC.

The V and J genes are TRBV7-2 and TRBJ1-2; the match to TRBD1 covers 9 bases. The CDR3 has 15 amino acids. V dropped 5 bases and J dropped 7; count of bases not matched to a gene: 11. Germline V CDR1 and CDR2: SGHTA, FQGNSA. Here the CDR3 DNA reads TGTGCCAGCAGCGCGACCTGGGACAGGGAGGGTGGCTACACCTTC. Translation gives CASSATWDREGGYTF.

The chain recombines TRBV5-4 with TRBJ2-7; 7 bases align to TRBD2. This CDR3 is 15 amino acids long. Per germline, CDR1 SGHNT and CDR2 YYREEE (reference sequence). Losses at the gene ends were 3 bases for V and 6 bases for J; bases not matched to a gene: 12. CDR3 bases: TGTGCCAGCAGCTCTAAGCGGGATATAGCATCCGAGCAGTACTTC. This codes for CASSSKRDIASEQYF. Full variable domain (missing parts from reference TRBV5-4 and TRBJ2-7): ETGVTQSPTHLIKTRGQQVTLRCSSQSGHNTVSWYQQALGQGPQFIFQYYREEENGRGNFPPRFSGLQFPNYSSELNVNALELDDSALYLCASSSKRDIASEQYFGPGTRLTVT.

Written as DNA, the CDR3 is TGTGCCAGTAGTATAGGAGGAGGGGGGACAGGGAGCCCGCCGTCGAACACCGGGGAGCTGTTTTTT. Protein sequence: CASSIGGGGTGSPPSNTGELFF. The chain recombines TRBV19 with TRBJ2-2; 9 nucleotides line up with TRBD1. Per germline, CDR1 LNHDA and CDR2 SQIVND (reference sequence). The ends lost 1 base at V and 0 bases at J; junction bases unmatched: 18. The CDR3 length is 22 residues.

The chain is built from TRBV5-6 and TRBJ2-2, with TRBD1 matching 8 bases. The CDR3 is made up of 16 amino acids. Losses at the gene ends were 1 base for V and 7 bases for J; bases not matched to a gene: 9. Germline CDR1 reads SGHDT; CDR2 reads YYEEEE. The CDR3, as DNA: TGTGCCAGCAGCTTGTTGTCGGCAGGGGGCAGCGGGGAGCTGTTTTTT. Its translation: CASSLLSAGGSGELFF.

CDR3 DNA sequence: TGTGCCAGCAGCCAAAAGCGGGAAGCTGAGCAGTTCTTC. As protein: CASSQKREAEQFF. The V gene is TRBV3-1 (or the pseudogene TRBV3-2), the J gene TRBJ2-1; 7 bases align to TRBD2. This CDR3 is 13 amino acids long. Trimming took 2 bases from V and 9 from J; bases not matched to a gene: 4. CDR1 is LGHDT, CDR2 YNNKEL, per germline (reference sequence).

This chain joins TRBV6-4 and TRBJ2-3; 7 positions agree with TRBD1. From germline, CDR1 is MRHNA and CDR2 SNTAGT. V lost 3 bases and J lost 3; bases outside the gene matches: 3. The CDR3 runs to 14 residues. CDR3 protein: CASSEGRGTDTQYF. DNA of the CDR3: TGTGCCAGCAGTGAGGGCAGGGGGACAGATACGCAGTATTTT.

This chain links TRBV29-1 with TRBJ2-5; unclear D gene. Looked up from germline, CDR1 is SQVTM and CDR2 is ANQGSEA. The CDR3 is 13 residues long. The V end was cut by 6 bases, the J end by 5 bases, with 16 bases between. The CDR3: CSVGGMEFETQYF. CDR3 sequence (DNA): TGCAGCGTCGGCGGAATGGAGTTTGAGACCCAGTACTTC.

With respect to this clone: This sample includes further DNA sequences coding for the same CDR3. The chain is built from TRBV19 and TRBJ2-3; 7 nucleotides line up with TRBD2. The ends lost 3 bases at V and 0 bases at J; junction bases unmatched: 3. CDR3 length: 15 residues. Germline V CDR1 and CDR2: LNHDA, SQIVND (reference sequence). CDR3 coding DNA: TGTGCCAGTAGTATTGGCGGGAGTAGCACAGATACGCAGTATTTT. This codes for CASSIGGSSTDTQYF.